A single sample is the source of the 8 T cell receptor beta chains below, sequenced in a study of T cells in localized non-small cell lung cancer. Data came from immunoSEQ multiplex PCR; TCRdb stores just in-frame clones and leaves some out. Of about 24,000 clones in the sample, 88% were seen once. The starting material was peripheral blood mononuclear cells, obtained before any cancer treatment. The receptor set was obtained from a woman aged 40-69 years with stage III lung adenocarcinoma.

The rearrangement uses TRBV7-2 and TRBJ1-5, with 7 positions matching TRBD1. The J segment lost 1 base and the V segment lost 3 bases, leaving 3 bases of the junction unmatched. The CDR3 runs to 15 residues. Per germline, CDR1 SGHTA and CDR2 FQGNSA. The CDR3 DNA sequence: TGTGCCAGCAGCTTGGGGGGACAGAGCAATCAGCCCCAGCATTTT. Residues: CASSLGGQSNQPQHF.

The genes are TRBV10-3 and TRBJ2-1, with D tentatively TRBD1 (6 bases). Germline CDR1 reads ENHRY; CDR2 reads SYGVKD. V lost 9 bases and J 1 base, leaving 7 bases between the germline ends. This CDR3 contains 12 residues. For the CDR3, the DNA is TGTGCCATTGGACAGTCCTACAATGAGCAGTTCTTC. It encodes CAIGQSYNEQFF.

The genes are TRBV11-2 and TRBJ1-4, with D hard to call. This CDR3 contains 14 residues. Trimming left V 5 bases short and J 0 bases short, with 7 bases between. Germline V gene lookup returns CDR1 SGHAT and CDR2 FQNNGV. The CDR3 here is CASSLQPTNEKLFF. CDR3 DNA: TGTGCCAGCAGCCTTCAACCAACTAATGAAAAACTGTTTTTT.

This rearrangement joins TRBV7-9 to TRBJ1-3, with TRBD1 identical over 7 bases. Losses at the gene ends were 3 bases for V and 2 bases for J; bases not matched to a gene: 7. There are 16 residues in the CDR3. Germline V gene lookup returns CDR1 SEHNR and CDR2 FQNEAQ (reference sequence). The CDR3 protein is CASSLKGARAGNTIYF. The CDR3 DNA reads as TGTGCCAGCAGCTTGAAGGGGGCCAGAGCTGGAAACACCATATATTTT.

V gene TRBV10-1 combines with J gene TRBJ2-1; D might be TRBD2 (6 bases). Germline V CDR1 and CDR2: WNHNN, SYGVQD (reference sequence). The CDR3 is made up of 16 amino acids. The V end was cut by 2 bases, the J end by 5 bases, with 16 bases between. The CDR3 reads CASSEATGSGHNEQFF. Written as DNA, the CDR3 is TGCGCCAGCAGTGAGGCTACGGGTAGCGGCCACAATGAGCAGTTCTTC.

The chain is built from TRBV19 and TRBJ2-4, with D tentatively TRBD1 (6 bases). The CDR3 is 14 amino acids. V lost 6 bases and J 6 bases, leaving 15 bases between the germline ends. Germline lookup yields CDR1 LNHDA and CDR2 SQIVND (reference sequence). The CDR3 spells CASSLRDTRNIQYF. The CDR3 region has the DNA TGTGCCAGTAGCCTCCGGGACACCCGAAACATTCAGTACTTC. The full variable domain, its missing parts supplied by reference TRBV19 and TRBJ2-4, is DGGITQSPKYLFRKEGQNVTLSCEQNLNHDAMYWYRQDPGQGLRLIYYSQIVNDFQKGDIAEGYSVSREKKESFPLTVTSAQKNPTAFYLCASSLRDTRNIQYFGAGTRLSVL.

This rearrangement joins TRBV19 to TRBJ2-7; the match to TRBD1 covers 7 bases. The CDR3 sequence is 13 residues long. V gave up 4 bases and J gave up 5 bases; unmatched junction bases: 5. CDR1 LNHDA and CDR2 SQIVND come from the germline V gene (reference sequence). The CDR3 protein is CASSTDRNDEQYF. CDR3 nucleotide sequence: TGTGCCAGTAGTACGGACAGGAATGACGAGCAGTACTTC.

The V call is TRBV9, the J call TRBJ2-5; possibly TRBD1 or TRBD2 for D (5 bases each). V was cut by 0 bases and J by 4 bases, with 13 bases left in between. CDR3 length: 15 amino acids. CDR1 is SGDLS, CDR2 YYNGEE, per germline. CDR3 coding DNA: TGTGCCAGCAGCGTAGCTGGAGTGGGGGTAGAGACCCAGTACTTC. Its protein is CASSVAGVGVETQYF.